This TCR beta chain was obtained from a study of blood T cell repertoires in COVID-19. Losses at the gene ends were 1 base for V and 7 bases for J; bases not matched to a gene: 11. CDR1 SGHRS and CDR2 YFSETQ come from the germline V gene. The CDR3 spans 17 residues. Assay: immunoSEQ multiplex PCR; the TCRdb copy retains only in-frame clones and omits some. Among around 60,000 clones listed, approximately 90% were seen once. The clonotype originates from a woman of 80 years or more with acute or convalescent COVID-19. The chain is built from TRBV5-1 and TRBJ1-4; TRBD1 aligns across 9 bases. The sample taken for sequencing was peripheral blood. The CDR3 sequence is CASSLNPGTGLGEKLFF. CDR3 nucleotides: TGCGCCAGCAGCTTGAACCCCGGGACAGGGCTGGGTGAAAAACTGTTTTTT.